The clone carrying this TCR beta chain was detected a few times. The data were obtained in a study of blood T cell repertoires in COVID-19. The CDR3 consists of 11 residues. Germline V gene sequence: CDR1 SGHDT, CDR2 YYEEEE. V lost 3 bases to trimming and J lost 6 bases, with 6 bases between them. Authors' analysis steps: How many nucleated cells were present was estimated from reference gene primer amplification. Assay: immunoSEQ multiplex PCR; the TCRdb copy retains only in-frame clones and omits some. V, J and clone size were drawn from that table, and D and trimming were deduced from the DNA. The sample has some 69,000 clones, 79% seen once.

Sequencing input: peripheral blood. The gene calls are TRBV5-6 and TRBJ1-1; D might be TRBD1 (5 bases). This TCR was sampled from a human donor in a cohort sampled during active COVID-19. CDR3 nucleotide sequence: TGTGCCAGCAGCTCACAGGCTGAAGCTTTCTTT. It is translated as CASSSQAEAFF.